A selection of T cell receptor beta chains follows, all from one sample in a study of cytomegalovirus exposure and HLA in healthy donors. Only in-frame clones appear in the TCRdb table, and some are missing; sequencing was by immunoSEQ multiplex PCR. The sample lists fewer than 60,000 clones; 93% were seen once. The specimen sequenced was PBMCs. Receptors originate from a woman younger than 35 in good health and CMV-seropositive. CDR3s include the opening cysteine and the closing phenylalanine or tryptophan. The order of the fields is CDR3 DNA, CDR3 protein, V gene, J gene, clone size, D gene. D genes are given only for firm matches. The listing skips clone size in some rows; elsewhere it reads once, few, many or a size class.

TGTGCCAGCAGTTCCCAACAGGGGGCTGAGACCCAGTACTTC	CASSSQQGAETQYF	TRBV28	TRBJ2-5	.	TRBD1
TGCGCCAGCACCCCCGGTAGCGCACAAGAGACCCAGTACTTC	CASTPGSAQETQYF	TRBV5-1	TRBJ2-5	.	.
TGCGCCAGCAGCCAAGAGGGGCCGGACACTGAAGCTTTCTTT	CASSQEGPDTEAFF	TRBV4-1	TRBJ1-1	.	.
TGTGCCAGCAGTCCGGACAGTAACTATGGCTACACCTTC	CASSPDSNYGYTF	TRBV27	TRBJ1-2	.	.
TGTGCCAGCAGCGCTCGGTGGCTAGCGGGTTACAATGAGCAGTTCTTC	CASSARWLAGYNEQFF	TRBV7-6	TRBJ2-1	.	TRBD2
TGTGCCAGCAGCTTCGACGAGCAGTACTTC	CASSFDEQYF	TRBV5-7	TRBJ2-7	.	.
TGCGCCAGCAGCTTCGGACAGGGAGGGAATTCACCCCTCCACTTT	CASSFGQGGNSPLHF	TRBV5-1	TRBJ1-6	.	TRBD1
TGTGCCAGCAGCTTAGTTCGAGCGGGGGGTGTAGATACGCAGTATTTT	CASSLVRAGGVDTQYF	TRBV7-6	TRBJ2-3	.	TRBD2
TGTGCCAGCAGCACCGGACAGGGAGTATCCACCGGGGAGCTGTTTTTT	CASSTGQGVSTGELFF	TRBV2	TRBJ2-2	.	TRBD1
TGTGCCAGCAGCTTAGATCAGGGGAATCAGCCCCAGCATTTT	CASSLDQGNQPQHF	TRBV7-6	TRBJ1-5	.	.
TGTGCCAGCACCGATCAGCAGGAGAACACTGAAGCTTTCTTT	CASTDQQENTEAFF	TRBV2	TRBJ1-1	.	.
TGCGCCAGCAGTGATGTTTGGGCAGGGGGGAAGCCCCAGCATTTT	CASSDVWAGGKPQHF	TRBV10-1	TRBJ1-5	.	TRBD1
TGTGCCAGTAATAGCTGGAAGGGGAATTCACCCCTCCACTTT	CASNSWKGNSPLHF	TRBV19	TRBJ1-6	.	.
TGTGCCAGCAGCAGAGCGGGGGGCTCTGGGGCCAACGTCCTGACTTTC	CASSRAGGSGANVLTF	TRBV7-9	TRBJ2-6	.	TRBD2
TGCGCCAGCAGCCTTGGGACAGGGACATCCTATAATTCACCCCTCCACTTT	CASSLGTGTSYNSPLHF	TRBV4-1	TRBJ1-6	.	TRBD1
TGTGCCAGCAGCCAAGCGCACAGGGGAGAAGCTTTCTTT	CASSQAHRGEAFF	TRBV14	TRBJ1-1	.	TRBD1
TGTGCCAGCAGTTTATCGACCGGGACTAGCGGCACAGATACGCAGTATTTT	CASSLSTGTSGTDTQYF	TRBV27	TRBJ2-3	once	TRBD2
TGTGCCAGCTTGGAGGGGACAGGGGGCCCCTACGAGCAGTACTTC	CASLEGTGGPYEQYF	TRBV6-6	TRBJ2-7	once	TRBD1
TGTGCCAGCAGCTTAGCGTTTTGGACTAGCGGGGGGCAAGATACGCAGTATTTT	CASSLAFWTSGGQDTQYF	TRBV7-8	TRBJ2-3	few	TRBD2
TGTGCCAGCACCCCCGGACAGAACTATGGCTACACCTTC	CASTPGQNYGYTF	TRBV6-6	TRBJ1-2	once	.
TGTGCCAGCAGTCGACTAGCGTACGAGCAGTACTTC	CASSRLAYEQYF	TRBV2	TRBJ2-7	.	TRBD2